This T cell receptor (beta chain) was retrieved from a study of CD8+CD57+ T cells in acquired aplastic anemia (dated by TCRdb to 2017 to 2018). As for the study more broadly: DNA extracted from sorted CD4+ and CD8+ cells had a mean of approximately 3 ug, with a range of about 0.19 to 30 ug. A CD8+CD57+ expansion meant a frequency higher than the mean frequency seen in healthy subjects.

Trimming removed 4 bases from V and 7 bases from J; the gene matches leave 8 bases unexplained. From the cysteine up to the phenylalanine, the CDR3 has a length of 14 residues. The sequence is cut down to CDR3 DNA, 42 bases in frame from base 1. The germline V gene provides CDR1 SGHRS and CDR2 YFSETQ. There are many counts of this clonotype. Its antigen target is currently unknown. Qualities for individual bases were not recorded, and no much larger clone is one base off. Overall results and qualifications from the work: Nearly 30 CD8+ CDR3 sequences were found in both patients and controls but appeared to be highly expressed in patients and within the immunodominant clones of the patients. CD8+ Simpson's diversity did not differ significantly between patients and healthy controls (P=0.060).

Genomic DNA was used as template for profiling of TCR beta VDJ combinations and CDR3 sequences. TCR repertoire sequencing was run on an Illumina HiSeq 2000. The published analysis was carried out like this. TRBV/TRBJ rearrangement plots, CDR3 size and DJ length profiles, and Simpson's diversity index were used to assess repertoires. The immunodominant clone was defined as the most abundant DNA sequence in deep sequencing data. CDR3 amino acid sequences were checked for sharing between subjects and were compared against published repertoires and the VDJdb database. The public reads were quality trimmed at Q25 with fastp and then assembled into clones with MiXCR by TCRdb, keeping productive beta chains. Identical CDR3 protein sequences are pooled into one entry, listed with their most common genes and DNA. The V and J calls shown here were made by TCRdb, not taken from the authors' results. Here the sample has around 200,000 distinct CDR3 sequences; nearly 50% occur a single time. Roughly 13% of the sample lies in the top ten.

The patients picked for sequencing were ones in whom flow cytometry had shown an expansion of CD8+CD57+ cells. All patients had severe acquired aplastic anemia diagnosed by International Study of Aplastic Anemia and Agranulocytosis and Camitta criteria. No therapy had been received by the patients at the time of blood sampling. TCR repertoires of sorted CD4+ and CD8+ blood T cells from severe aplastic anemia patients and healthy subjects were deep-sequenced in the study. Patients were enrolled under clinicaltrials.gov protocols 00001620, 01623167, 00001397, 00071045, 00081523 and 00961064 in the USA. Ficoll-Paque density gradient centrifugation was used to isolate peripheral blood mononuclear cells. Before DNA was extracted, CD4+ and CD8+ T cells were sorted using either FACS or magnetic beads.

The rearranged segments are TRBV5-1 and TRBJ1-1, with 9 bases matching TRBD1. This sequence originates from a human donor with aplastic anemia. Source material: sorted CD4+, CD8+, or CD8+CD57+ T cells (not recorded which) from PBMCs. The CDR3 corresponds to CASSMMGQGNEAFF. The DNA is TGCGCCAGCAGCATGATGGGACAGGGCAATGAAGCTTTCTTT.